These 11 T cell receptor beta chains came from one sample sequenced in a study of CD8+ T cells in alopecia areata. RNA extraction and reverse transcription yielded cDNA as sequencing template. TCRdb's copy holds only in-frame clones and misses some; the assay was immunoSEQ multiplex PCR. Among 200,000 to 250,000 clones, approximately 57% were seen once, and the ten largest hold 1.6%. Documented treatment: oral pan-JAK inhibitor, 5-10 mg twice daily. This specimen consisted of CD4+ T cells sorted from blood, obtained at week 4, from a patient treated with tofacitinib. The receptors were sampled from a human donor with alopecia areata.

The table lists this clone with a count of one. The chain links TRBV5-6 to TRBJ2-7, with no clear D. With 0 bases removed from V and 2 bases from J, the gap between germline ends came to 6 bases. The germline gives CDR1 SGHDT, CDR2 YYEEEE. This CDR3 comprises 13 residues. CDR3 sequence reads: CASSLGSTYEQYF. DNA of the CDR3: TGTGCCAGCAGCTTGGGGAGCACCTACGAGCAGTACTTC.

J is TRBJ2-3 and V is TRBV6-5, with D hard to call. Trimming stripped 7 bases from V and 4 bases from J, with 9 bases between. The CDR3 spans 12 residues. CDR1 is MNHEY and CDR2 is SVGAGI in the germline V gene. CDR3: CASTSPPDTQYF. The CDR3 DNA follows: TGTGCCAGCACCTCCCCCCCAGATACGCAGTATTTT.

The chain uses TRBV30 and TRBJ2-3; no clear D gene. The V gene lost 2 bases and the J gene lost 1 base, with 13 bases spanning the gap. Germline CDR1 is GTSNPN and CDR2 is SVGIG (reference sequence). The CDR3 runs 15 residues. In nucleotides, the CDR3 is TGTGCCTGGAGTCTCGCTGTTGGGGGCACAGATACGCAGTATTTT. The encoded protein is CAWSLAVGGTDTQYF.

The rearrangement links TRBV29-1 to TRBJ1-1; D is undetermined. The V gene lost 3 bases and the J gene lost 8 bases, with 16 bases spanning the gap. Looked up from germline, CDR1 is SQVTM and CDR2 is ANQGSEA. The CDR3 contains 13 residues. Written as DNA, the CDR3 is TGCAGCGTTGAGTATCGAGGGTCAGCCGAAGCTTTCTTT. Its protein product is CSVEYRGSAEAFF.

The chain has TRBV5-6 and TRBJ1-2; 9 bases map to TRBD1. V dropped 4 bases and J dropped 8; count of bases not matched to a gene: 12. There are 15 residues in the CDR3. Germline V gives CDR1 SGHDT, CDR2 YYEEEE. CDR3 in amino acids: CASSPVGTGFRGYTF. CDR3 nucleotides: TGTGCCAGCAGCCCGGTTGGGACAGGGTTTCGCGGCTACACCTTC.

V is TRBV29-1 and J is TRBJ2-7, with 9 positions matching TRBD1. Germline V gene lookup returns CDR1 SQVTM and CDR2 ANQGSEA. The CDR3 length is 12 residues. J was trimmed by 3 bases and V by 3 bases; bases with no gene match: 0. The CDR3 spells CSVEDRGYEQYF. The CDR3 nucleotides are TGCAGCGTTGAGGACAGGGGCTACGAGCAGTACTTC.

The chain uses TRBV6-6 and TRBJ1-1; 8 bases align to TRBD1. V was pared by 6 bases and J by 4 bases, with 4 bases of the junction left unmatched. The CDR3 covers 13 residues. Germline CDR1 is MNHNY and CDR2 is SVGAGI (reference sequence). The CDR3 DNA sequence: TGTGCCAGCAGCAAACAGGGGGGCACTGAAGCTTTCTTT. Protein: CASSKQGGTEAFF.

The chain links TRBV27 to TRBJ1-1, with D hard to call. CDR3 size: 14 residues. Germline CDR1 reads MNHEY; CDR2 reads SMNVEV (reference sequence). Trimming took 3 bases from V and 2 from J, leaving 10 bases between them. Here the CDR3 DNA reads TGTGCCAGCAGTTTCTGGGCAGACAACACTGAAGCTTTCTTT. It codes for CASSFWADNTEAFF.

CDR3 DNA: TGTGCCAGCAGCTTGGACTCCACAGATACGCAGTATTTT. It yields the protein CASSLDSTDTQYF. The V gene is TRBV5-4, the J gene TRBJ2-3; D is undetermined. Trimming cost V 0 bases and J 2 bases, with 4 bases left between them. The CDR3 runs to 13 residues. Germline assignment: CDR1 SGHNT and CDR2 YYREEE (reference sequence).

This CDR3 reads CASSVESLGTQYF. The CDR3 DNA sequence: TGTGCCAGCAGCGTGGAGTCCCTGGGGACCCAGTACTTC. The chain couples TRBV9 to TRBJ2-5; D is uncertain. Trimming took off 2 bases at V and 7 bases at J, with 12 bases between the two ends. Germline-derived CDR1 and CDR2 are SGDLS and YYNGEE. The CDR3 sequence is 13 residues long.

Worth noting for this clone: This same CDR3 is encoded by further DNA sequences in the sample. For the CDR3, the DNA is TGTGCCAGCAGCCCGGGACAGGGCTATGGCTACACCTTC. Translation: CASSPGQGYGYTF. This chain joins TRBV7-3 and TRBJ1-2; 9 bases are a match to TRBD1. Trimming removed 5 bases from V and 4 bases from J; junction bases left unmatched: 2. CDR1 is SGHTA and CDR2 is FQGTGA in the germline V gene. The length of the CDR3 is 13 residues.